This entry lists 23 T cell receptor beta chains sequenced from one sample in a study of blood T cell repertoires in COVID-19. Sequencing was performed with immunoSEQ multiplex PCR; in TCRdb, only in-frame clones are kept and a portion is missing. Of about 110,000 clones listed, roughly 75% are singletons. Sequencing input: peripheral blood. The receptors come from a human donor in a cohort sampled during active or convalescent COVID-19.

The sample holds a few counts of this clone. Other DNA sequences in this sample translate to the same CDR3. This chain joins TRBV5-1 and TRBJ1-2; no firm D call. This CDR3 spans 12 amino acids. Germline lookup yields CDR1 SGHRS and CDR2 YFSETQ. V lost 0 bases and J 8 bases, leaving 8 bases between the germline ends. The CDR3 DNA follows: TGCGCCAGCAGCTTGGAAGGAGGGGGCTACACCTTC. It is translated as CASSLEGGGYTF.

The V gene is TRBV2, the J gene TRBJ1-5; D is possibly TRBD1 (5 bases). The CDR3 is made up of 13 amino acids. Between the trimmed V and J ends, which lost 6 bases and 4 bases, there was a span of 10 bases. Germline CDR1 reads SNHLY; CDR2 reads FYNNEI. The chain's CDR3 is CASSGQLNQPQHF. The CDR3 coding sequence is TGTGCCAGCAGCGGACAATTAAATCAGCCCCAGCATTTT. Variable domain in full (rest from reference TRBV2 and TRBJ1-5): EPEVTQTPSHQVTQMGQEVILRCVPISNHLYFYWYRQILGQKVEFLVSFYNNEISEKSEIFDDQFSVERPDGSNFTLKIRSTKLEDSAMYFCASSGQLNQPQHFGDGTRLSIL.

The chain couples TRBV10-3 to TRBJ2-3; 9 nucleotides agree with TRBD2. The CDR3 consists of 15 residues. V lost 2 bases and J lost 4; bases outside the gene matches: 4. The germline V gene has CDR1 ENHRY and CDR2 SYGVKD. As DNA, the CDR3 is TGTGCCATCAGTGAGGGCGGGAGGGCCGCAGATACGCAGTATTTT. Amino acids: CAISEGGRAADTQYF.

The V and J genes are TRBV30 and TRBJ2-3; 8 bases are a match to TRBD1. The CDR3 contains 14 residues. Germline-derived CDR1 and CDR2 are GTSNPN and SVGIG (reference sequence). After removal of 7 bases from V and 2 bases from J, the junction contained 8 bases not matched to a gene. This CDR3 reads CALSTGGHTDTQYF. CDR3 nucleotide sequence: TGTGCCTTATCAACAGGGGGGCACACAGATACGCAGTATTTT.

The chain recombines TRBV5-1 with TRBJ1-2; 7 bases match TRBD1. Germline CDR1 is SGHRS and CDR2 is YFSETQ. The CDR3 contains 15 residues. With 0 bases clipped from V and 5 bases from J, the junction kept 7 bases outside the gene matches. The CDR3 nucleotides are TGCGCCAGCAGCTTGGGACTAGACAGGGAGTATGGCTACACCTTC. Its translation: CASSLGLDREYGYTF.

This clone was seen just once. This chain uses TRBV25-1 with TRBJ1-2; TRBD1 might be the D (5 bases). Between the trimmed V and J ends, which lost 6 bases and 1 base, there was a span of 9 bases. This CDR3 spans 13 amino acids. Germline V CDR1 and CDR2: MGHDK, SYGVNS. Here the CDR3 reads CASSRDFNYGYTF. DNA of the CDR3: TGTGCCAGCAGCAGGGACTTTAACTATGGCTACACCTTC.

This clone was seen a few times. This chain joins TRBV28 and TRBJ1-2; TRBD1 might be the D (6 bases). Trimming pared 7 bases from V and 4 bases from J, leaving 10 bases between. Per the germline V gene, CDR1 is MDHEN and CDR2 is SYDVKM. There are 12 residues in the CDR3. CDR3 sequence: CASKDSVYGYTF. CDR3 nucleotide sequence: TGTGCCAGCAAGGACAGCGTCTATGGCTACACCTTC.

This sequence joins TRBV27 and TRBJ1-2; 11 nucleotides match TRBD1. Germline V lookup: CDR1 MNHEY, CDR2 SMNVEV (reference sequence). V dropped 1 base and J dropped 4; count of bases not matched to a gene: 8. CDR3 length equals 17 residues. CDR3 bases: TGTGCCAGCAGTTTATTTGGACAGGGGGCAAACCTCTATGGCTACACCTTC. This sequence encodes CASSLFGQGANLYGYTF.

The rearrangement joins TRBV11-2 to TRBJ2-1, with 11 positions matching TRBD2. The V gene's germline CDR1 is SGHAT and CDR2 FQNNGV. This CDR3 spans 15 amino acids. Germline trimming cut 3 bases from V and 7 bases from J; bases unmatched to any gene: 5. CDR3 protein: CASSLIAGGPNEQFF. The CDR3 nucleotides read TGTGCCAGCAGCTTGATAGCGGGAGGGCCTAATGAGCAGTTCTTC. Full variable domain (rest looked up from reference TRBV11-2 and TRBJ2-1): EAGVAQSPRYKIIEKRQSVAFWCNPISGHATLYWYQQILGQGPKLLIQFQNNGVVDDSQLPKDRFSAERLKGVDSTLKIQPAKLEDSAVYLCASSLIAGGPNEQFFGPGTRLTVL.

The chain recombines TRBV6-2 or TRBV6-3 with TRBJ2-7, with D tentatively TRBD2 (6 bases). Per the germline V gene, CDR1 is MNHEY and CDR2 is SVGEGT. V was clipped by 2 bases and J by 3 bases, with 20 bases between them. The CDR3 length is 17 residues. The CDR3 spells CASSYPLSGGVDYEQYF. The CDR3 DNA follows: TGTGCCAGCAGTTACCCCCTTAGCGGCGGAGTGGACTACGAGCAGTACTTC.

J is TRBJ1-5 and V is TRBV11-2; D call uncertain. Trimming cost V 8 bases and J 0 bases, with 14 bases left between them. Germline-derived CDR1 and CDR2 are SGHAT and FQNNGV. The CDR3 has 15 residues. Here the CDR3 reads CASAKEADSNQPQHF. DNA of the CDR3: TGTGCCAGCGCCAAGGAGGCCGATAGCAATCAGCCCCAGCATTTT.

This chain connects TRBV6-2 or TRBV6-3 to TRBJ1-3, with D possibly matching TRBD1 (6 bases). Germline CDR1 is MNHEY and CDR2 is SVGEGT. V lost 5 bases, J lost 0 bases, and 14 bases lay in between. The CDR3 is 16 residues long. CDR3 in amino acids: CASSRRTAVSGNTIYF. CDR3 nucleotides: TGTGCCAGCAGTAGGAGGACAGCTGTCTCTGGAAACACCATATATTTT.

The J gene is TRBJ2-3, the V gene TRBV2; possible D gene TRBD1, 5 bases. Germline V CDR1 and CDR2: SNHLY, FYNNEI. This CDR3 has 15 residues. The V and J ends lost 7 bases and 2 bases respectively, with 16 bases between them. The CDR3 region is CASTTGERFTDTQYF. CDR3 nucleotides: TGTGCCAGCACCACAGGCGAGCGTTTCACAGATACGCAGTATTTT.

The rearrangement uses TRBV18 and TRBJ1-4; D is perhaps TRBD1 (6 bases). V was trimmed by 2 bases and J by 7 bases, leaving 11 bases between them. Looked up from germline, CDR1 is KGHSH and CDR2 is LQKENI. The CDR3 runs 14 residues. The CDR3 here is CASSPGRGVEKLFF. The CDR3 nucleotides are TGTGCCAGCTCACCAGGCAGGGGAGTTGAAAAACTGTTTTTT.

The chain has TRBV7-9 and TRBJ1-3; 7 bases are shared with TRBD1. The V gene end was trimmed by 2 bases and the J gene end by 1 base; junction bases not matched to a gene: 14. This CDR3 comprises 19 residues. Germline lookup yields CDR1 SEHNR and CDR2 FQNEAQ (reference sequence). The CDR3 nucleotides are TGTGCCAGCAGCTTACCCAGACAGGGTCCTCCCTTATCTGGAAACACCATATATTTT. Protein product: CASSLPRQGPPLSGNTIYF.

This chain connects TRBV4-3 to TRBJ2-1; D is unresolved. Germline V gene data show CDR1 as LGHNA and CDR2 as YSLEER. Trimming cost V 0 bases and J 0 bases, with 12 bases left between them. CDR3 length equals 17 residues. CDR3 sequence reads: CASSQEVRLSSYNEQFF. The CDR3 nucleotides read TGCGCCAGCAGCCAAGAGGTGCGCCTGAGCTCCTACAATGAGCAGTTCTTC.

The chain recombines TRBV11-3 with TRBJ2-1, with D hard to call. The CDR3 covers 13 residues. The germline V gene has CDR1 SGHNT and CDR2 YENEEA. Trimming shortened V by 5 bases and J by 7 bases, and 12 bases separated the two germline ends. The CDR3 loop is CASSLRSGNEQFF. Here the CDR3 DNA reads TGTGCCAGCAGCCTTCGGTCCGGGAATGAGCAGTTCTTC.

The V call is TRBV7-9, the J call TRBJ1-1, with D possibly matching TRBD1 (5 bases). V lost 0 bases and J 0 bases, leaving 8 bases between the germline ends. This CDR3 has 15 amino acids. Germline V gives CDR1 SEHNR, CDR2 FQNEAQ (reference sequence). The CDR3 here is CASSLAYRMNTEAFF. Here the CDR3 DNA reads TGTGCCAGCAGCTTAGCGTACAGGATGAACACTGAAGCTTTCTTT.

The chain couples TRBV24-1 to TRBJ2-1; TRBD2 is a possible D gene (6 bases). Germline CDR1 reads KGHDR; CDR2 reads SFDVKD. Trimming removed 0 bases from V and 6 bases from J, with 11 bases in between. The CDR3 covers 15 residues. The CDR3 here is CATSDLYGRSNEQFF. CDR3 sequence (DNA): TGTGCCACCAGTGATTTGTACGGGAGATCCAATGAGCAGTTCTTC.

This chain connects TRBV19 to TRBJ2-3; possibly TRBD2 for D (6 bases). This CDR3 has 14 residues. CDR1 and CDR2 (germline): LNHDA, SQIVND (reference sequence). V gave up 9 bases and J gave up 5 bases, with 18 bases separating them. CDR3 sequence: CASRKTSLLDTQYF. The CDR3 bases are TGTGCCAGCAGAAAGACTAGTTTGTTAGATACGCAGTATTTT.

CDR3 amino acids: CATSSRPGAEAFF. CDR3 DNA sequence: TGTGCCACCAGCAGCCGACCGGGGGCTGAAGCTTTCTTT. J is TRBJ1-1 and V is TRBV15; the D gene is possibly TRBD1 (5 bases). The CDR3 spans 13 residues. V was shortened by 3 bases and J by 6 bases, with 11 bases between the two germline ends. Germline V lookup: CDR1 LNHNV, CDR2 YYDKDF (reference sequence).

V is TRBV28 and J is TRBJ2-7; D is possibly TRBD1 (6 bases). Germline V lookup: CDR1 MDHEN, CDR2 SYDVKM. V was cut by 5 bases and J by 6 bases, with 20 bases left in between. The length of the CDR3 is 15 residues. CDR3 nucleotides: TGTGCCAGCAGTCCCACGGGACACACTAGGGGCGAGCAGTACTTC. This encodes CASSPTGHTRGEQYF. Variable domain in full (rest from reference TRBV28 and TRBJ2-7): DVKVTQSSRYLVKRTGEKVFLECVQDMDHENMFWYRQDPGLGLRLIYFSYDVKMKEKGDIPEGYSVSREKKERFSLILESASTNQTSMYLCASSPTGHTRGEQYFGPGTRLTVT.

CDR3 nucleotides: TGTGCCAGCAGCAAAGACGGGTCAGGGGGTCCCTTCAGACTTTTCTCCTATAATTCACCCCTCCACTTT. This codes for CASSKDGSGGPFRLFSYNSPLHF. The chain combines TRBV21-1 with TRBJ1-6; no DNA check was done on the table's D call, TRBD1. TRBV21-1 is designated a pseudogene. The CDR3 runs 23 residues.